A single sample gave rise to the 29 T cell receptor beta chains below, sequenced in a study of T cell changes during pregnancy in multiple sclerosis. Assay: immunoSEQ multiplex PCR; the TCRdb copy retains only in-frame clones and omits some. The table records 15,000 to 20,000 clones, around 87% of them present only once. The source material was CD8+ T cells from peripheral blood mononuclear cells, sampled in the third trimester of pregnancy. The source is a female donor in good health, enrolled as a control in a pregnancy study.

The genes are TRBV19 and TRBJ2-7; 8 nucleotides align to TRBD2. The ends lost 3 bases at V and 3 bases at J; junction bases unmatched: 7. The germline gives CDR1 LNHDA, CDR2 SQIVND (reference sequence). The CDR3 runs 15 residues. CDR3 sequence reads: CASSIGLAGDYEQYF. CDR3 nucleotide sequence: TGTGCCAGTAGTATCGGGCTAGCGGGCGACTACGAGCAGTACTTC.

This chain connects TRBV11-2 to TRBJ2-3; TRBD2 matches 9 bases. Germline CDR1 reads SGHAT; CDR2 reads FQNNGV. Trimming took 5 bases from V and 2 from J; bases not matched to a gene: 8. The CDR3 loop spans 16 amino acids. This chain's CDR3 is CASSPGLAGPTDTQYF. The DNA for the CDR3 is TGTGCCAGCAGCCCGGGACTAGCTGGGCCCACAGATACGCAGTATTTT.

The V and J genes are TRBV7-9 and TRBJ1-5, with a tentative D call TRBD1 (6 bases). The germline V gene has CDR1 SEHNR and CDR2 FQNEAQ (reference sequence). Deletions cut 4 bases from V and 1 base from J, with 17 bases between. The CDR3 contains 17 residues. CDR3 nucleotide sequence: TGTGCCAGCAGCTCCAACTCAGGGGTCTGGAGCAATCAGCCCCAGCATTTT. Amino acid sequence: CASSSNSGVWSNQPQHF.

The rearrangement uses TRBV7-6 and TRBJ1-1; maybe TRBD1 (6 bases). The V end lost 2 bases, the J end lost 4 bases, and 14 bases lay between the germline ends. The CDR3 is made up of 15 amino acids. Germline loops: CDR1 SGHVS, CDR2 FNYEAQ. The CDR3 spells CASSLRGAKSTEAFF. The CDR3 DNA sequence: TGTGCCAGCAGCTTACGGGGGGCGAAAAGCACTGAAGCTTTCTTT.

This clone turned up a few times. The rearrangement links TRBV7-9 to TRBJ2-7, with TRBD1 matching 7 bases. Germline CDR1 SEHNR, CDR2 FQNEAQ (reference sequence). V was clipped by 5 bases and J by 1 base; unmatched bases: 5. The CDR3 is 14 residues long. The CDR3 loop reads CASSPPTGSYEQYF. The CDR3 DNA is TGTGCCAGCAGCCCTCCGACAGGGTCCTACGAGCAGTACTTC. Looking up the rest from reference TRBV7-9 and TRBJ2-7 gives the full variable domain: DTGVSQNPRHKITKRGQNVTFRCDPISEHNRLYWYRQTLGQGPEFLTYFQNEAQLEKSRLLSDRFSAERPKGSFSTLEIQRTEQGDSAMYLCASSPPTGSYEQYFGPGTRLTVT.

The chain has TRBV27 and TRBJ2-3; TRBD2 agrees at 16 bases. Germline lookup yields CDR1 MNHEY and CDR2 SMNVEV (reference sequence). CDR3 length equals 16 residues. V was clipped by 0 bases and J by 7 bases; unmatched bases: 1. The CDR3: CASSLSGLAGGYTQYF. The CDR3 nucleotides are TGTGCCAGCAGTTTATCGGGACTAGCGGGGGGGTATACGCAGTATTTT.

This rearrangement joins TRBV2 to TRBJ2-7; 10 bases align to TRBD2. The CDR3 sequence is 14 residues long. Germline values: CDR1 SNHLY, CDR2 FYNNEI. Unmatched junction bases numbered 8, after V lost 9 bases and J lost 3 bases. The CDR3, as DNA: TGTGCCAGACAAAGACTAGCGGGCAACTACGAGCAGTACTTC. This gives the protein CARQRLAGNYEQYF.

The chain carries TRBV2 and TRBJ2-1; 13 bases map to TRBD2. The CDR3 is 14 residues long. The J segment lost 6 bases and the V segment lost 8 bases, leaving 4 bases of the junction unmatched. Germline CDR1 is SNHLY and CDR2 is FYNNEI. Here the CDR3 reads CASLGLAGINEQFF. CDR3 bases: TGTGCCAGCCTGGGACTAGCGGGAATCAATGAGCAGTTCTTC.

V gene TRBV7-4 combines with J gene TRBJ1-1, with D perhaps matching TRBD1 (5 bases). The CDR3 contains 13 residues. Germline CDR1 is SGHVT and CDR2 is SQSDAQ. Trimming left V 4 bases short and J 5 bases short, with 11 bases between. Here the CDR3 DNA reads TGTGCCAGCAGCTCGGGGGATGGAACTGAAGCTTTCTTT. It specifies CASSSGDGTEAFF.

The chain is built from TRBV5-1 and TRBJ2-3; a weak D match, TRBD2 (6 bases). V lost 7 bases and J 6 bases, leaving 6 bases between the germline ends. The CDR3 loop spans 10 amino acids. Per the germline V gene, CDR1 is SGHRS and CDR2 is YFSETQ. The CDR3 loop is CASAGDTQYF. The DNA for the CDR3 is TGCGCCAGCGCGGGGGATACGCAGTATTTT. Full variable domain (outside the CDR3, taken from reference TRBV5-1 and TRBJ2-3): KAGVTQTPRYLIKTRGQQVTLSCSPISGHRSVSWYQQTPGQGLQFLFEYFSETQRNKGNFPGRFSGRQFSNSRSEMNVSTLELGDSALYLCASAGDTQYFGPGTRLTVL.

The CDR3 region has the DNA TGTGCCAGTAAAGGACAGGGGACCGAGCAGTACTTC. It encodes CASKGQGTEQYF. The V and J genes are TRBV19 and TRBJ2-7; TRBD1 matches 9 bases. Losses at the gene ends were 7 bases for V and 6 bases for J; bases not matched to a gene: 4. CDR3 length equals 12 residues. Germline loops: CDR1 LNHDA, CDR2 SQIVND (reference sequence).

The count of this clone is one. The rearrangement joins TRBV9 to TRBJ1-2; the match to TRBD1 covers 10 bases. Trimming took 5 bases from V and 5 from J; bases not matched to a gene: 9. CDR3 length: 15 amino acids. Germline V gives CDR1 SGDLS, CDR2 YYNGEE. The CDR3 sequence is CASRASGTGVYGYTF. CDR3 sequence (DNA): TGTGCCAGCAGAGCGTCCGGGACAGGGGTATATGGCTACACCTTC.

V gene TRBV27 combines with J gene TRBJ2-7; the match to TRBD2 covers 7 bases. CDR3 length: 15 residues. The germline CDR1 and CDR2 sequences are MNHEY and SMNVEV (reference sequence). Trimming cost V 6 bases and J 2 bases; bases outside gene matches: 10. CDR3 region: CASSIYPSGAYEQYF. The CDR3 DNA is TGTGCCAGCAGCATATACCCTAGCGGTGCCTACGAGCAGTACTTC.

The chain uses TRBV6-1 and TRBJ2-1; 7 nucleotides line up with TRBD2. V lost 1 base to trimming and J lost 6 bases; unmatched junction nucleotides: 3. CDR1 is MNHNS, CDR2 SASEGT, per germline. CDR3 length equals 14 residues. CDR3 in amino acids: CASSEVAGGNEQFF. CDR3 in DNA: TGTGCCAGCAGTGAAGTAGCGGGCGGCAATGAGCAGTTCTTC.

The V and J genes are TRBV29-1 and TRBJ1-1; D is unclear. CDR1 is SQVTM, CDR2 ANQGSEA, per germline. CDR3 size: 15 residues. Deletions cut 2 bases from V and 1 base from J, with 14 bases between. The CDR3 DNA reads TGCAGCGTTGAAAATACAGTCACCAAGAACACTGAAGCTTTCTTT. It is translated as CSVENTVTKNTEAFF. The full variable domain, completed using reference TRBV29-1 and TRBJ1-1, is SAVISQKPSRDICQRGTSLTIQCQVDSQVTMMFWYRQQPGQSLTLIATANQGSEATYESGFVIDKFPISRPNLTFSTLTVSNMSPEDSSIYLCSVENTVTKNTEAFFGQGTRLTVV.

The chain recombines TRBV7-8 with TRBJ2-7, with 7 nucleotides matching TRBD1. The CDR3 runs 15 residues. Unmatched junction bases numbered 12, after V lost 5 bases and J lost 5 bases. Germline V gene sequence: CDR1 SGHVS, CDR2 FQNEAQ. CDR3 region: CASSPRIQGRHEQYF. CDR3 DNA sequence: TGTGCCAGCAGCCCGAGGATACAGGGGCGGCACGAGCAGTACTTC.

The rearrangement links TRBV10-3 to TRBJ1-1, with TRBD1 as a possible D gene (6 bases). V lost 6 bases and J 0 bases, leaving 14 bases between the germline ends. This CDR3 comprises 15 residues. CDR1 is ENHRY and CDR2 is SYGVKD in the germline V gene. CDR3 amino acids: CAIRIKDSMNTEAFF. CDR3 coding DNA: TGTGCCATCAGGATTAAGGACAGCATGAACACTGAAGCTTTCTTT.

The chain combines TRBV9 with TRBJ1-1; 9 positions agree with TRBD1. Germline-derived CDR1 and CDR2 are SGDLS and YYNGEE. The trim removed 2 bases at V and 4 bases at J, leaving 12 bases unmatched. The CDR3 runs 17 residues. CDR3 loop: CASSVDYLDRGSTEAFF. The CDR3 DNA reads TGTGCCAGCAGCGTCGATTACCTAGACAGGGGGAGCACTGAAGCTTTCTTT.

The chain joins TRBV4-3 to TRBJ2-1, with D possibly matching TRBD1 (5 bases). This CDR3 has 14 residues. Trimming took off 4 bases at V and 3 bases at J, with 10 bases between the two ends. Germline values: CDR1 LGHNA, CDR2 YSLEER. The CDR3 region is CASSPDSLYNEQFF. Here the CDR3 DNA reads TGCGCCAGCAGCCCTGACAGCCTCTACAATGAGCAGTTCTTC.

The chain carries TRBV6-1 and TRBJ2-3, with 7 bases lining up with TRBD1. This CDR3 is 14 amino acids long. The V gene's germline CDR1 is MNHNS and CDR2 SASEGT. Losses at the gene ends were 3 bases for V and 4 bases for J; bases not matched to a gene: 4. The chain's CDR3 is CASSEGTEPDTQYF. CDR3 coding DNA: TGTGCCAGCAGTGAGGGGACAGAGCCAGATACGCAGTATTTT.

The rearrangement uses TRBV27 and TRBJ1-2; D is uncertain. V lost 2 bases and J lost 0, with 4 bases in between. Germline values: CDR1 MNHEY, CDR2 SMNVEV (reference sequence). The length of the CDR3 is 13 residues. The CDR3 DNA sequence: TGTGCCAGCAGTTTAGAGGCTAACTATGGCTACACCTTC. Its translation: CASSLEANYGYTF.

V is TRBV7-8 and J is TRBJ2-7; D is possibly TRBD2 (8 bases). Trimming took 5 bases from V and 7 from J, leaving 24 bases between them. CDR1 is SGHVS and CDR2 is FQNEAQ in the germline V gene. The CDR3 is 16 residues long. In DNA, the CDR3 is TGTGCCAGCAGCCTCACGGGAGGGGGCCCCCCAGAGGAGCAGTACTTC. It yields the protein CASSLTGGGPPEEQYF.

The genes are TRBV2 and TRBJ2-3; D unclear. V shed 4 bases and J shed 5 bases, with 7 bases lying between them. Germline CDR1 is SNHLY and CDR2 is FYNNEI. The CDR3 is 12 amino acids. The CDR3 DNA sequence: TGTGCCAGCAGTGTTCGGAGAGATACGCAGTATTTT. This translates into CASSVRRDTQYF.

This clone was detected only once. The gene calls are TRBV28 and TRBJ1-2, with TRBD1 as a possible D gene (6 bases). This CDR3 has 15 residues. The V end lost 1 base, the J end lost 6 bases, and 15 bases lay between the germline ends. Germline-derived CDR1 and CDR2 are MDHEN and SYDVKM. CDR3 residues: CASSLSPTGANGYTF. CDR3 sequence (DNA): TGTGCCAGCAGTTTATCCCCGACAGGAGCCAATGGCTACACCTTC.

This chain connects TRBV27 to TRBJ2-5, with TRBD2 identical over 7 bases. Germline V gene lookup returns CDR1 MNHEY and CDR2 SMNVEV (reference sequence). The trim removed 3 bases at V and 6 bases at J, leaving 7 bases unmatched. The CDR3 is 14 amino acids. The CDR3 DNA reads as TGTGCCAGCAGTTTTGGGGGGGAGATAAAGACCCAGTACTTC. Its protein product is CASSFGGEIKTQYF.

The chain's CDR3 is CASSRLAGETDTQYF. Written as DNA, the CDR3 is TGCGCCAGCAGCCGACTAGCGGGAGAGACAGATACGCAGTATTTT. The chain links TRBV4-3 to TRBJ2-3; 12 positions agree with TRBD2. In germline, CDR1 is LGHNA, CDR2 YSLEER. The CDR3 is 15 residues long. After removal of 4 bases from V and 3 bases from J, the junction contained 2 bases not matched to a gene.

This sequence joins TRBV27 and TRBJ1-2; D is perhaps TRBD1 (5 bases). This CDR3 is built from 14 residues. Germline-derived CDR1 and CDR2 are MNHEY and SMNVEV (reference sequence). The V gene lost 3 bases and the J gene lost 3 bases, with 11 bases spanning the gap. The CDR3 here is CASSLGGTDYGYTF. CDR3 nucleotides: TGTGCCAGCAGTTTGGGGGGGACGGACTATGGCTACACCTTC.

This clone was counted only a few times. J is TRBJ2-1 and V is TRBV30, with a tentative D call TRBD2 (6 bases). The CDR3 spans 11 residues. Germline CDR1 reads GTSNPN; CDR2 reads SVGIG (reference sequence). The chain's CDR3 is CGAGLYNEQFF. The CDR3 DNA reads as TGTGGTGCGGGACTTTACAATGAGCAGTTCTTC.

The chain joins TRBV11-2 to TRBJ2-1, with a possible D match to TRBD1 (5 bases). V was trimmed by 4 bases and J by 8 bases, leaving 15 bases between them. The CDR3 contains 14 residues. Per the germline V gene, CDR1 is SGHAT and CDR2 is FQNNGV. CDR3 in amino acids: CASSSYSGQDEQFF. The DNA of the CDR3 is TGTGCCAGCAGCTCGTATTCAGGGCAGGATGAGCAGTTCTTC.